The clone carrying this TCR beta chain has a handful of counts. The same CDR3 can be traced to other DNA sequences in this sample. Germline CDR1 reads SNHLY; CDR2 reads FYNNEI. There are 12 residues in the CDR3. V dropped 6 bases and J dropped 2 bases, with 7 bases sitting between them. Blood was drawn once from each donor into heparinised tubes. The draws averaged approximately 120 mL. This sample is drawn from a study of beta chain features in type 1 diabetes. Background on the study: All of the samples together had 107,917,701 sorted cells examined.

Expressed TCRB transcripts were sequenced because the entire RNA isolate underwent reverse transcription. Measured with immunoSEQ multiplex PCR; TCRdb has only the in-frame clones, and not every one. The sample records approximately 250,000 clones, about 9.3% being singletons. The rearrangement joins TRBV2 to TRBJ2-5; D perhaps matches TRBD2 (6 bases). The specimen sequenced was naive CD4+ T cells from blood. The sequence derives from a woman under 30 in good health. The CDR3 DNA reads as TGTGCCAGCAGCCGGGGGCAAGAGACCCAGTACTTC. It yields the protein CASSRGQETQYF.